These 9 T cell receptor beta chains share one sample of origin, sequenced in a study of cytomegalovirus exposure and HLA in healthy donors. Primers for the PCR totalled 60 Vbeta and 13 Jbeta. TCRdb keeps only in-frame clones here, not all; method: immunoSEQ multiplex PCR. The table records approximately 220,000 clones, over 60% of them present only once. The sample consisted of PBMCs. The receptors derive from a man younger than 35 in good health and CMV-seronegative.

The chain uses TRBV7-6 and TRBJ1-2, with D possibly matching TRBD1 (5 bases). Trimming left V 4 bases short and J 7 bases short, with 19 bases between. The CDR3 is 15 amino acids. The V gene's germline CDR1 is SGHVS and CDR2 FNYEAQ. The CDR3 reads CASSSRGGMGLGYTF. CDR3 DNA sequence: TGTGCCAGCAGCTCTCGCGGGGGAATGGGTCTTGGCTACACCTTC. Supplemented by reference TRBV7-6 and TRBJ1-2, the full variable domain reads GAGVSQSPRYKVTKRGQDVALRCDPISGHVSLYWYRQALGQGPEFLTYFNYEAQQDKSGLPNDRFSAERPEGSISTLTIQRTEQRDSAMYRCASSSRGGMGLGYTFGSGTRLTVV.

Here the CDR3 reads CASSFSSGAYEQYF. For the CDR3, the DNA is TGCGCCAGCAGCTTCTCCAGCGGAGCCTACGAGCAGTACTTC. The rearrangement links TRBV5-1 to TRBJ2-7; D is possibly TRBD2 (5 bases). Germline assignment: CDR1 SGHRS and CDR2 YFSETQ. The CDR3 runs to 14 residues. V was pared by 2 bases and J by 2 bases, with 11 bases between.

This clone has only a few counts. Other DNA sequences of this sample code for an identical CDR3. The CDR3 coding sequence is TGCGCCAGCAGCTTGGTAGCGGGAGGGACCTACGAGCAGTACTTC. Residues: CASSLVAGGTYEQYF. The gene calls are TRBV5-1 and TRBJ2-7; the match to TRBD2 covers 11 bases. Germline CDR1 is SGHRS and CDR2 is YFSETQ. J lost 2 bases, V lost 0 bases, and 1 base had no gene match. This CDR3 has 15 amino acids.

The V call is TRBV9, the J call TRBJ1-2; 9 bases match TRBD1. CDR3 length equals 16 residues. CDR1 is SGDLS and CDR2 is YYNGEE in the germline V gene. After removal of 3 bases from V and 4 bases from J, the junction contained 10 bases not matched to a gene. The chain's CDR3 is CASSAAGTGKGYGYTF. DNA of the CDR3: TGTGCCAGCAGCGCAGCCGGGACAGGGAAGGGCTATGGCTACACCTTC.

This sequence joins TRBV5-1 and TRBJ1-3; D is uncertain. The CDR3 runs to 15 residues. Germline values: CDR1 SGHRS, CDR2 YFSETQ. Trimming left V 0 bases short and J 1 base short, with 8 bases between. The CDR3 loop reads CASSLASGSGNTIYF. The DNA for the CDR3 is TGCGCCAGCAGCTTGGCCTCAGGATCTGGAAACACCATATATTTT. The full variable domain, with the rest looked up from reference TRBV5-1 and TRBJ1-3, is KAGVTQTPRYLIKTRGQQVTLSCSPISGHRSVSWYQQTPGQGLQFLFEYFSETQRNKGNFPGRFSGRQFSNSRSEMNVSTLELGDSALYLCASSLASGSGNTIYFGEGSWLTVV.

The chain employs TRBV4-2 and TRBJ2-7, with TRBD2 identical over 8 bases. Germline V lookup: CDR1 LGHNA, CDR2 YNFKEQ. J lost 4 bases, V lost 0 bases, and 8 bases had no gene match. The CDR3 is 16 residues long. CDR3 bases: TGTGCCAGCAGCCAAGAGCCAGGACTAGCTGCTTACGAGCAGTACTTC. Protein product: CASSQEPGLAAYEQYF.

The chain recombines TRBV6-1 with TRBJ1-3; unclear D gene. From germline, CDR1 is MNHNS and CDR2 SASEGT. Trimming cost V 4 bases and J 0 bases, with 7 bases left between them. This CDR3 is built from 14 residues. CDR3 region: CASSAVSSGNTIYF. The CDR3 region has the DNA TGTGCCAGCAGTGCCGTGAGCTCTGGAAACACCATATATTTT.

This clone was observed a single time. This chain joins TRBV6-6 and TRBJ2-7; D is perhaps TRBD2 (5 bases). The CDR3 totals 13 residues. The V gene lost 7 bases and the J gene lost 3 bases, with 13 bases spanning the gap. The V gene's germline CDR1 is MNHNY and CDR2 SVGAGI (reference sequence). The CDR3 coding sequence is TGTGCCAGCAATGACGGGATAGGCTACGAGCAGTACTTC. It is translated as CASNDGIGYEQYF.

V gene TRBV4-1 combines with J gene TRBJ2-7; unclear D gene. The CDR3 contains 15 residues. Per the germline V gene, CDR1 is MGHRA and CDR2 is YSYEKL. V lost 1 base and J 3 bases, leaving 13 bases between the germline ends. CDR3 nucleotides: TGCGCCAGCAGCCAAGTGCTAGGTAAGGTCTACGAGCAGTACTTC. Amino acid sequence: CASSQVLGKVYEQYF.